This T cell receptor (beta chain) appears in the sequencing data of a study of shared clonotypes between healthy human individuals. Study-wide findings and caveats: Naive subsets typically showed greater estimated richness than memory subsets.

Deep-level running was used for the assay. Assay: immunoSEQ multiplex PCR; the TCRdb copy retains only in-frame clones and omits some. The sample lists hundreds of thousands of clones; around 72% were seen once. Donors, healthy HIV-negative adults, lacked recent acute infections or vaccinations. Researchers partitioned CD4+ cells into CD45RA+ naive and CD45RA-negative memory subsets. Turning to this clone: No antigen is known for it.

The clonotype originates from a young woman in good health. Material for sequencing was memory CD4+ T cells sorted from blood. Sample subset: CD45RA-negative fraction.

CDR3 coding DNA: TGCGCCAGCAGAAAGACCCAGGGTTCTGAAGCTTTCTTT. Translating it yields CASRKTQGSEAFF. This chain links TRBV5-1 with TRBJ1-1, with D perhaps matching TRBD1 (5 bases). CDR1 is SGHRS and CDR2 is YFSETQ in the germline V gene. This CDR3 region has 13 residues. Trimming left V 5 bases short and J 6 bases short, with 14 bases between.